The clone carrying this T cell receptor (beta chain) was seen more than once but under ten times. Its specificity is not known. V lost 2 bases and J 5 bases, leaving 10 bases between the germline ends. CDR1 is LGHNA and CDR2 is YSLEER in the germline V gene. The CDR3 is 15 amino acids. TCRdb itself ran the 5' RACE reads through MiXCR, one entry per CDR3 protein. The data contain some 240,000 distinct CDR3 sequences, roughly 3.5% of them singletons. This sample is part of a study of T cells after yellow fever vaccination. As for the study in general: Fractions of limited cellularity were prepared by means of SMART-Seq v4 Ultra Low Input. Points from the study as a whole: The study re-detected most primary-vaccination clones after the booster (around 96% CD4, approximately 88% CD8). A small share of clonotypes appeared in both CD4 and CD8 compartments. Abundant bulk-derived clonotypes could contaminate FACS-sorted repertoires.

The chain uses TRBV4-3 and TRBJ1-6, with D perhaps matching TRBD1 (6 bases). The receptor comes from a young man who received the YFV17D yellow fever vaccine. Source: PBMCs, taken 15 days after the yellow fever booster vaccination. The CDR3 DNA is TGCGCCAGCAGCCAATTACAGGGCAATAATTCACCCCTCCACTTT. It encodes CASSQLQGNNSPLHF.